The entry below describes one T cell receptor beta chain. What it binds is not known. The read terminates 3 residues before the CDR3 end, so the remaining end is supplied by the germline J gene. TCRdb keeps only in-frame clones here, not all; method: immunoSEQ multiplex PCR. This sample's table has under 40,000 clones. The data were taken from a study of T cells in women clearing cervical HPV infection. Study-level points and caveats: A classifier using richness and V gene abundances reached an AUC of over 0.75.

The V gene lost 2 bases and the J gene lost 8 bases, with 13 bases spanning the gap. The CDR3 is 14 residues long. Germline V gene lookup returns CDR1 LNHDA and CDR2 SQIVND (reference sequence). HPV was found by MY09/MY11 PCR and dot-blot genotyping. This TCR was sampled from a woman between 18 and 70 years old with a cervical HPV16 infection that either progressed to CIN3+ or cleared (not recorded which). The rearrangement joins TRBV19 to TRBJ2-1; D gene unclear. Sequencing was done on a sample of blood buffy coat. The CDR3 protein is CASSITPAGDEQFF. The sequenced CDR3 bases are TGTGCCAGTAGTATAACCCCGGCAGGCGATGAG.